This is a list of T cell receptor beta chains from one sample in a study of identical twins. MiXCR was run by TCRdb on the 5' RACE reads, yielding one entry per CDR3 protein. Of about 470,000 distinct CDR3 sequences listed, approximately 24% are singletons. The same sample was also used in a study of T cells expressing NK-cell markers.

The sample consisted of CD4+ T cells sorted from blood. Receptor source: a woman under 30 in good health. Both conserved end residues are part of each CDR3. Fields, in order: V gene, clone size, J gene, D gene, CDR3 protein, CDR3 DNA. D genes are given only for firm matches. Clone size is given for some rows only: seen once, a few or many times, or a class if the clone is expanded.

TRBV9	.	TRBJ2-7	TRBD1	CASSVGDGTGDSYEQYF	TGTGCCAGCAGCGTAGGGGATGGGACAGGAGACTCCTACGAGCAGTACTTC
TRBV4-1	few	TRBJ2-1	TRBD1	CASSLRQGAWEQFF	TGCGCCAGCAGCCTGCGACAGGGGGCTTGGGAGCAGTTCTTC
TRBV12-1	few	TRBJ2-7	.	CASSIPLLAAEQYF	TGTGCCAGCAGCATCCCGCTCCTGGCCGCCGAGCAGTACTTC
TRBV11-3	.	TRBJ1-1	.	CASSQSQNTEAFF	TGTGCCAGCAGCCAGTCTCAGAACACTGAAGCTTTCTTT
TRBV7-2	.	TRBJ2-7	.	CASSLSFEQYF	TGTGCCAGCAGCTTAAGTTTCGAGCAGTACTTC
TRBV2	.	TRBJ2-7	TRBD1	CASRDQTGGFYEQYF	TGTGCCAGCAGAGACCAGACAGGGGGCTTTTACGAGCAGTACTTC
TRBV10-3	few	TRBJ2-5	TRBD1	CANWDSQRKTQYF	TGTGCCAACTGGGACAGCCAGAGAAAGACCCAGTACTTC
TRBV5-1	many	TRBJ2-1	.	CASSRGGFTSYNEQFF	TGCGCCAGCAGCCGGGGCGGATTTACCTCCTACAATGAGCAGTTCTTC
TRBV9	.	TRBJ2-1	.	CASSSSFQEQFF	TGTGCCAGCAGCTCCTCGTTTCAGGAGCAGTTCTTC
TRBV7-3	.	TRBJ2-1	TRBD1	CASSYGGQALREQFF	TGTGCCAGCAGCTACGGGGGACAGGCCCTTAGGGAGCAGTTCTTC
TRBV29-1	many	TRBJ1-5	.	CSVGENSNQPQHF	TGCAGCGTTGGCGAAAATAGCAATCAGCCCCAGCATTTT
TRBV20-1	few	TRBJ2-1	TRBD2	CSAPGASGGTQFF	TGCAGTGCCCCGGGGGCTAGCGGGGGGACGCAGTTCTTC
TRBV20-1	.	TRBJ2-7	.	CSARDRSRPYEQYF	TGCAGTGCTAGAGATCGATCACGGCCCTACGAGCAGTACTTC
TRBV24-1	few	TRBJ2-3	TRBD1	CATSDPRTGGDTQYF	TGTGCCACCAGTGATCCGCGGACAGGGGGAGATACGCAGTATTTT
TRBV20-1	few	TRBJ2-7	TRBD2	CSARDRRVAGGPGYEQYF	TGCAGTGCTAGAGACAGAAGGGTAGCGGGAGGGCCGGGCTACGAGCAGTACTTC
TRBV15	.	TRBJ2-1	TRBD2	CATSRGTSGGASNEQFF	TGTGCCACCAGCAGGGGTACTAGCGGGGGAGCTTCCAATGAGCAGTTCTTC
TRBV20-1	few	TRBJ2-4	.	CSAKGDTKNIQYF	TGCAGTGCTAAAGGGGATACCAAAAACATTCAGTACTTC
TRBV18	.	TRBJ2-7	.	CASSPRVYEQYF	TGTGCCAGCTCACCACGCGTTTACGAGCAGTACTTC
TRBV28	few	TRBJ1-3	TRBD1	CAGTGDGNTIYF	TGTGCCGGCACAGGGGACGGAAACACCATATATTTT
TRBV25-1	.	TRBJ2-1	.	CASKHISSEQFF	TGTGCCAGCAAACACATCTCATCTGAGCAGTTCTTC
TRBV12-3/TRBV12-4	many	TRBJ1-3	.	CASNPTLLSGNTIYF	TGTGCCAGCAATCCAACGTTACTCTCTGGAAACACCATATATTTT
TRBV29-1	few	TRBJ1-2	TRBD1	CSVVTGGESGYTF	TGCAGCGTTGTAACAGGGGGCGAGAGTGGCTACACCTTC
TRBV6-1	few	TRBJ2-1	TRBD2	CASRTLAGGSSYNEQFF	TGTGCCAGCAGGACACTAGCGGGAGGTTCCTCCTACAATGAGCAGTTCTTC
TRBV7-6	.	TRBJ1-2	.	CASSPVAGYGYTF	TGTGCCAGCAGTCCAGTGGCAGGCTATGGCTACACCTTC
TRBV6-1	few	TRBJ2-5	TRBD1	CASQGAWGETQYF	TGTGCCTCTCAGGGGGCATGGGGAGAGACCCAGTACTTC
TRBV29-1	many	TRBJ1-1	TRBD1	CSVGQGLNTEAFF	TGCAGCGTCGGACAGGGATTGAACACTGAAGCTTTCTTT
TRBV6-1	.	TRBJ2-7	.	CASSSPGYEQYF	TGTGCCAGCAGTTCCCCTGGCTACGAGCAGTACTTC
TRBV11-2	once	TRBJ2-7	TRBD1	CASSPGTVNSYEQYF	TGTGCCAGCAGCCCCGGGACAGTGAATTCCTACGAGCAGTACTTC
TRBV20-1	many	TRBJ2-4	.	CSARGGANIQYF	TGCAGTGCTAGAGGAGGGGCCAACATTCAGTACTTC
TRBV10-3	many	TRBJ2-7	.	CAISEGHYEQYF	TGTGCCATCAGTGAGGGCCACTACGAGCAGTACTTC
TRBV6-1	few	TRBJ2-1	.	CASSGVRGSSYNEQFF	TGTGCCAGCAGTGGAGTTCGGGGTAGCTCCTACAATGAGCAGTTCTTC
TRBV6-2/TRBV6-3	few	TRBJ1-5	.	CASSFVQGRNSNQPQHF	TGTGCCAGCAGTTTCGTACAGGGACGAAATAGCAATCAGCCCCAGCATTTT
TRBV2	.	TRBJ2-5	.	CASSRMGPVQETQYF	TGTGCCAGCAGTCGGATGGGTCCAGTCCAAGAGACCCAGTACTTC
TRBV7-9	.	TRBJ2-5	TRBD2	CASSLTLAGEETQYF	TGTGCCAGCAGCTTAACTCTAGCGGGGGAAGAGACCCAGTACTTC
TRBV29-1	few	TRBJ2-5	.	CSVARGYKETQYF	TGCAGCGTCGCCAGGGGCTATAAAGAGACCCAGTACTTC
TRBV18	few	TRBJ2-7	.	CASSRDSGLYEQYF	TGTGCCAGCTCACGGGATAGCGGCCTCTACGAGCAGTACTTC
TRBV18	few	TRBJ2-1	.	CASSPLTGTLYNEQFF	TGTGCCAGCTCACCATTGACAGGGACTTTATACAATGAGCAGTTCTTC
TRBV24-1	few	TRBJ2-1	TRBD1	CATSDGTGGNEQFF	TGTGCCACCAGTGACGGGACAGGTGGTAATGAGCAGTTCTTC
TRBV20-1	few	TRBJ2-5	.	CSADSDGVGETQYF	TGCAGTGCTGACTCCGACGGGGTTGGGGAGACCCAGTACTTC
TRBV12-3/TRBV12-4	many	TRBJ2-1	TRBD2	CASSFRSSGRNEQFF	TGTGCCAGCAGTTTCAGGAGTAGCGGGAGGAATGAGCAGTTCTTC